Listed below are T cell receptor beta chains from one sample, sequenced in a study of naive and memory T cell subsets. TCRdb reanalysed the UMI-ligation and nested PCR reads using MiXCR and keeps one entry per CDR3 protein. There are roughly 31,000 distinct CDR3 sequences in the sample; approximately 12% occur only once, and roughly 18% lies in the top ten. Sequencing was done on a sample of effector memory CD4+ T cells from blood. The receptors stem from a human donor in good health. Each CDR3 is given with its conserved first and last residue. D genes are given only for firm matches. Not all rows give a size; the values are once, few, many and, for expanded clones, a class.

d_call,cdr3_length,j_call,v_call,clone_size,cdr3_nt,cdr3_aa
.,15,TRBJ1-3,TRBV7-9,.,TGTGCCAGCAGCTTAGGGCAAGGCTCTGGAAACACCATATATTTT,CASSLGQGSGNTIYF
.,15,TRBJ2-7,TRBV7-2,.,TGTGCCAGCCTCCCCGGCCCCAACCCCATCTACGAGCAGTACTTC,CASLPGPNPIYEQYF
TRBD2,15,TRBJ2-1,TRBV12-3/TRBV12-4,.,TGTGCCAGCAGCGAAATTAGCGGGGGTCGGAATGAGCAGTTCTTC,CASSEISGGRNEQFF
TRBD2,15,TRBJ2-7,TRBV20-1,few,TGCAGTGCAAGACAGACTAGCGGGAGATCAGACGAGCAGTACTTC,CSARQTSGRSDEQYF
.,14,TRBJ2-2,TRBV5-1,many,TGCGCCAGCAGCCGCCAGGGGTTCACCGGGGAGCTGTTTTTT,CASSRQGFTGELFF
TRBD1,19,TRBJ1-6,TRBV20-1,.,TGCAGTGCTAGAGATTACCTTAGACAGGGACGTACCTATAATTCACCCCTCCACTTT,CSARDYLRQGRTYNSPLHF
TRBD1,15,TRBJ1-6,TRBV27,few,TGTGCCAGCAGTCCTTTGGACAGGGATAATTCACCCCTCCACTTT,CASSPLDRDNSPLHF
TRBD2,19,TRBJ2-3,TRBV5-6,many,TGTGCCAGCAGCTTGGCCATCGGACTAGCGGGATACGGCACAGATACGCAGTATTTT,CASSLAIGLAGYGTDTQYF
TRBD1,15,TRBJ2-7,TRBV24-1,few,TGTGCCACCAGTGATTCCGGGACAGGGGGCTACGAGCAGTACTTC,CATSDSGTGGYEQYF
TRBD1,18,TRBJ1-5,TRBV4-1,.,TGCGCCAGCAGCCAAGTAAACCTGGTTGGACAGGGCTATCAGCCCCAGCATTTT,CASSQVNLVGQGYQPQHF
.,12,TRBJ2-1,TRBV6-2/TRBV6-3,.,TGTGCCAGCAGCTTGACCGCTCACGGGGAGTTCTTC,CASSLTAHGEFF
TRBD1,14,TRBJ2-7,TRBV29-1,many,TGCAGCGTTGGGGGGACAGATCGCAGTTACGAGCAGTACTTC,CSVGGTDRSYEQYF
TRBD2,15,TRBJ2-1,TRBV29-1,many,TGCAGCGTAACGACCGGGACTAGCGCAGTTGATGAGCAGTTCTTC,CSVTTGTSAVDEQFF
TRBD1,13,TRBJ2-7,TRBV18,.,TGTGCCAGCTCACCAAAGGACAGGGGCGAGCAGTACTTC,CASSPKDRGEQYF
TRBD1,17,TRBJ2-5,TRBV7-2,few,TGTGCCAGCAGCGGGGTCGGACAGGGGGTCTCCAGGGAGACCCAGTACTTC,CASSGVGQGVSRETQYF
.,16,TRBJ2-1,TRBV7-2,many,TGTGCCAGCAGCGCCCTAATAGGGGTAGGTGGCAATGAGCAGTTCTTC,CASSALIGVGGNEQFF
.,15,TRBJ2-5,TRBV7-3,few,TGTGCCAGCAGCTTAATGGGGGGTACGGAAGAGACCCAGTACTTC,CASSLMGGTEETQYF
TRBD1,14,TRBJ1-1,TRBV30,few,TGTGCCTGGAGTGTACACAGGGGGCAAGCTGAAGCTTTCTTT,CAWSVHRGQAEAFF
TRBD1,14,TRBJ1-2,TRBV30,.,TGTGCCTGGACTCCTGGACAGGGGAACTATGGCTACACCTTC,CAWTPGQGNYGYTF
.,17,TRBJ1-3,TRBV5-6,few,TGTGCCAGCACCCTATCCAGGCGCAAAGGTCCTGGAAACACCATATATTTT,CASTLSRRKGPGNTIYF
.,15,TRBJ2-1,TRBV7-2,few,TGTGCCAGCAGCCCGGAGGGCCAAGCCAACAATGAGCAGTTCTTC,CASSPEGQANNEQFF
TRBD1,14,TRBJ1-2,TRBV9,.,TGTGCCAGCAGCAGGGACAGTAAGGGAGATGGCTACACCTTC,CASSRDSKGDGYTF
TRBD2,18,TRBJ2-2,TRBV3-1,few,TGTGCCAGCAGCCGGCGGGGGTCGGGACTCTCTAACACCGGGGAGCTGTTTTTT,CASSRRGSGLSNTGELFF
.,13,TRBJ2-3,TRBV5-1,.,TGCGCCAGCAAGGTTTCTAGCACAGATACGCAGTATTTT,CASKVSSTDTQYF
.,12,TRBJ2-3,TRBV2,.,TGTGCCAGCAGCCCGGACTCAGATACGCAGTATTTT,CASSPDSDTQYF
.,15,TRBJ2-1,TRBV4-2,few,TGTGCCAGCAGCCCCCTAACCGGGGAGGTCAATGAGCAGTTCTTC,CASSPLTGEVNEQFF
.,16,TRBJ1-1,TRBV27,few,TGTGCCAGCAGTTTACGAAAGACAGGAAAGAACACTGAAGCTTTCTTT,CASSLRKTGKNTEAFF
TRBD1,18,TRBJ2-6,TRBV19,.,TGTGCCAGTAGGTCTACACCGGGACAGGGCTCTGGGGCCAACGTCCTGACTTTC,CASRSTPGQGSGANVLTF
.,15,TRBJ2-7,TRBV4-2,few,TGTGCCAGCAGTCCCCGGACGGTCAGCTCCTACGAGCAGTACTTC,CASSPRTVSSYEQYF
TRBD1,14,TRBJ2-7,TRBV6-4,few,TGTGCCAGCAGCGCCGGGACAGTCAACTACGAGCAGTACTTC,CASSAGTVNYEQYF
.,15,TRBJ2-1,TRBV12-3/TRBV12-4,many,TGTGCCAGCAGCCCCCGGGACATCTACTACAATGAGCAGTTCTTC,CASSPRDIYYNEQFF
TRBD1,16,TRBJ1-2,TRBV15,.,TGTGCCACCAGCAGGGGACAGGGGATCCGTGACTATGGCTACACCTTC,CATSRGQGIRDYGYTF
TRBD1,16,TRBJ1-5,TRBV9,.,TGTGCCTGCAGCCCAGGGACAGGGGCCCCCAATCAGCCCCAGCATTTT,CACSPGTGAPNQPQHF
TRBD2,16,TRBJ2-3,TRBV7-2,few,TGTGCCAGCAGCTCGAGAGGACTAGCGGGAGGTTCTACGCAGTATTTT,CASSSRGLAGGSTQYF
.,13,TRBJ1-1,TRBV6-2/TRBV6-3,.,TGTGCCAGCATTCGGACACTCAATTCCGAAGCTTTCTTT,CASIRTLNSEAFF
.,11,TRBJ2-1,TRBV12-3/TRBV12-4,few,TGTGCCAGCAGTCCCGGGGGCAAGCAGTTCTTC,CASSPGGKQFF
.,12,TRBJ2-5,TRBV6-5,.,TGTGCCAGCAGTTCTGACCAAGAGACCCAGTACTTC,CASSSDQETQYF
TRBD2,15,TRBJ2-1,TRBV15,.,TGTGCCACCAGCAGATCCACTAGCGCCTACAATGAGCAGTTCTTC,CATSRSTSAYNEQFF
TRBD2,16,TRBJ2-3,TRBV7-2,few,TGTGCCAGCAGCTTAGGGGCTAGCGGGGGGACAGGGACGCAGTATTTT,CASSLGASGGTGTQYF
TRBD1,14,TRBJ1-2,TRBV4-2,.,TGTGCCAGCAGCCAAGATACAGGGGCGTGGGGCTACACCTTC,CASSQDTGAWGYTF